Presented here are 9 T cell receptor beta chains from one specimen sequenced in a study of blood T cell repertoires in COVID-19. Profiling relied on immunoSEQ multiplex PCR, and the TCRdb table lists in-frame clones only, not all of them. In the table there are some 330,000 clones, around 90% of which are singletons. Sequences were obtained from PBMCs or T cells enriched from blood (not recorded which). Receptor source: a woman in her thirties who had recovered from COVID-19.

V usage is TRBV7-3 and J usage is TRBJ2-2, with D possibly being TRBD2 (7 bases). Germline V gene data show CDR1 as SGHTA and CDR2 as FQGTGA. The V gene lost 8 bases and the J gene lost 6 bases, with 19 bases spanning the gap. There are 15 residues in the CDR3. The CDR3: CASGSIGGAAGELFF. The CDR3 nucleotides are TGTGCCAGCGGATCAATAGGGGGGGCTGCCGGGGAGCTGTTTTTT.

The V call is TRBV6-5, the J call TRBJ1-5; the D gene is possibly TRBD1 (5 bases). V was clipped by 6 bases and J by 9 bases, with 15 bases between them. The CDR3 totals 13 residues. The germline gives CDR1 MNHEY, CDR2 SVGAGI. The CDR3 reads CASSAQGPRPQHF. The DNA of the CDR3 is TGTGCCAGCAGCGCCCAGGGCCCTCGGCCCCAGCATTTT.

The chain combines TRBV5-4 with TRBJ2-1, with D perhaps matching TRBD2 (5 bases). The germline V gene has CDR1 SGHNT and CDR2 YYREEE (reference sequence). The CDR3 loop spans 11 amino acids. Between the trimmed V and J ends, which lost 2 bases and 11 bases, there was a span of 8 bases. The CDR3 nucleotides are TGTGCCAGCAGCTTACGAGGGCAGCAGTTCTTC. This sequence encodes CASSLRGQQFF.

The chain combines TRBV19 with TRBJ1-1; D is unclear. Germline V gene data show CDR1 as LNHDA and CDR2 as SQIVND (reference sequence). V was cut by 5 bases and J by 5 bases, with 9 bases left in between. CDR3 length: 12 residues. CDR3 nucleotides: TGTGCCAGTAGTTACGGCGGGACTGAAGCTTTCTTT. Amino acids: CASSYGGTEAFF.

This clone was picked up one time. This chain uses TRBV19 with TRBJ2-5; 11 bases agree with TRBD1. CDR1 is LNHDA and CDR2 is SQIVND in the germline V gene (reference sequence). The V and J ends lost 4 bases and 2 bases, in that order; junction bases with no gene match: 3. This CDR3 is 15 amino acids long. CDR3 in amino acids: CASSSRDRGQETQYF. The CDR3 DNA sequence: TGTGCCAGTAGTAGCCGGGACAGGGGGCAAGAGACCCAGTACTTC.

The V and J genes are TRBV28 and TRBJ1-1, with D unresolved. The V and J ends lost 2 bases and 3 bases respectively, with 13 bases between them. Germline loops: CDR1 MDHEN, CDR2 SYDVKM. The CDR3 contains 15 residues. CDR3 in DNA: TGTGCCAGCAGTTTACCACATAATTCTCACACTGAAGCTTTCTTT. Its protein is CASSLPHNSHTEAFF. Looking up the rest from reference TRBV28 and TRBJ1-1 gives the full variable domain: DVKVTQSSRYLVKRTGEKVFLECVQDMDHENMFWYRQDPGLGLRLIYFSYDVKMKEKGDIPEGYSVSREKKERFSLILESASTNQTSMYLCASSLPHNSHTEAFFGQGTRLTVV.

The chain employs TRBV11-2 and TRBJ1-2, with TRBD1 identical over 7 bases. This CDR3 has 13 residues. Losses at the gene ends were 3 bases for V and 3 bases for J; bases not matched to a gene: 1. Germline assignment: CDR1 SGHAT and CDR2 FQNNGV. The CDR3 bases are TGTGCCAGCAGCTTTGGGACAGACTATGGCTACACCTTC. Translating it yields CASSFGTDYGYTF. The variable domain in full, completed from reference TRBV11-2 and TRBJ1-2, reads EAGVAQSPRYKIIEKRQSVAFWCNPISGHATLYWYQQILGQGPKLLIQFQNNGVVDDSQLPKDRFSAERLKGVDSTLKIQPAKLEDSAVYLCASSFGTDYGYTFGSGTRLTVV.

For the CDR3, the DNA is TGTGCCAGCAGCAGGAGCGGGTCATCCTACAATGAGCAGTTCTTC. Protein sequence: CASSRSGSSYNEQFF. The V gene is TRBV7-9, the J gene TRBJ2-1, with a weak D call TRBD2 (6 bases). Germline CDR1 is SEHNR and CDR2 is FQNEAQ (reference sequence). The CDR3 is 15 amino acids. Between the trimmed V and J ends, which lost 5 bases and 1 base, there was a span of 12 bases.

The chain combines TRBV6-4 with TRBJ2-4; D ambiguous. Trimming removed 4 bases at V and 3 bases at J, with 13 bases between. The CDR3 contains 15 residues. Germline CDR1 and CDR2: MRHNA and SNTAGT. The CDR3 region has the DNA TGTGCCAGCAGTGTTCCCGAAGAGGACAAAAACATTCAGTACTTC. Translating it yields CASSVPEEDKNIQYF.